These 15 T cell receptor beta chains were all obtained from the same sample, sequenced in a study of beta chain features in type 1 diabetes. cDNA synthesis used the whole RNA isolate, giving expressed TCRB sequences. Method: immunoSEQ multiplex PCR; TCRdb's copy keeps in-frame clones and lacks some. In the table there are 600,000 to 650,000 clones, 15% to 17% of which are singletons. The specimen sequenced was naive CD4+ T cells from blood. All receptors come from a man younger than 35 in good health.

The gene calls are TRBV28 and TRBJ1-1; D not certain. Germline V gene lookup returns CDR1 MDHEN and CDR2 SYDVKM. The V end lost 4 bases, the J end lost 2 bases, and 14 bases lay between the germline ends. This CDR3 spans 15 amino acids. CDR3 sequence reads: CASSSIGVFNTEAFF. In DNA form, the CDR3 reads TGTGCCAGCAGTTCGATCGGGGTTTTCAACACTGAAGCTTTCTTT.

The chain employs TRBV5-4 and TRBJ2-1, with 12 bases aligning to TRBD2. V lost 4 bases and J lost 6; bases outside the gene matches: 5. The CDR3 runs to 15 residues. Per germline, CDR1 SGHNT and CDR2 YYREEE (reference sequence). CDR3 loop: CASSKGLAGFNEQFF. CDR3 DNA sequence: TGTGCCAGCAGCAAAGGACTAGCGGGGTTCAATGAGCAGTTCTTC. Supplemented by reference TRBV5-4 and TRBJ2-1, the full variable domain reads ETGVTQSPTHLIKTRGQQVTLRCSSQSGHNTVSWYQQALGQGPQFIFQYYREEENGRGNFPPRFSGLQFPNYSSELNVNALELDDSALYLCASSKGLAGFNEQFFGPGTRLTVL.

The rearrangement uses TRBV5-4 and TRBJ1-2, with D hard to call. Germline CDR1 is SGHNT and CDR2 is YYREEE (reference sequence). The CDR3 has 15 amino acids. Trimming took 5 bases from V and 2 from J, leaving 16 bases between them. The CDR3 protein is CASRAVAEDNYGYTF. The CDR3 DNA is TGTGCCAGCAGGGCGGTGGCGGAGGACAACTATGGCTACACCTTC.

The chain joins TRBV30 to TRBJ2-7, with D tentatively TRBD1 or TRBD2 (6 bases each). In germline, CDR1 is GTSNPN, CDR2 SVGIG (reference sequence). The CDR3 length is 14 residues. V lost 0 bases and J lost 4, with 13 bases in between. CDR3 in DNA: TGTGCCTGGAGTGTAGGGGGGCCGGTTTACGAGCAGTACTTC. This translates into CAWSVGGPVYEQYF. The full variable domain, with the rest looked up from reference TRBV30 and TRBJ2-7, is SQTIHQWPATLVQPVGSPLSLECTVEGTSNPNLYWYRQAAGRGLQLLFYSVGIGQISSEVPQNLSASRPQDRQFILSSKKLLLSDSGFYLCAWSVGGPVYEQYFGPGTRLTVT.

This clone was detected a few times. The chain is built from TRBV2 and TRBJ2-1; D is possibly TRBD2 (7 bases). This CDR3 spans 12 amino acids. The V gene lost 6 bases and the J gene lost 12 bases, with 15 bases spanning the gap. Germline CDR1 reads SNHLY; CDR2 reads FYNNEI. The CDR3 region has the DNA TGTGCCAGCAGCCCTAATGGGGGGGCGCAGTTCTTC. Its translation is CASSPNGGAQFF.

This clone was observed a few times. This chain links TRBV5-1 with TRBJ1-1; D gene unclear. The CDR3 is 14 residues long. The V gene's germline CDR1 is SGHRS and CDR2 YFSETQ. V was pared by 0 bases and J by 1 base, with 7 bases between. The CDR3 nucleotides are TGCGCCAGCAGCTTGGTTTGGGGGAACACTGAAGCTTTCTTT. Residues: CASSLVWGNTEAFF. Full variable domain (rest looked up from reference TRBV5-1 and TRBJ1-1): KAGVTQTPRYLIKTRGQQVTLSCSPISGHRSVSWYQQTPGQGLQFLFEYFSETQRNKGNFPGRFSGRQFSNSRSEMNVSTLELGDSALYLCASSLVWGNTEAFFGQGTRLTVV.

A few counts support this clone. This sequence joins TRBV29-1 and TRBJ1-1; D not resolved. This CDR3 is built from 15 residues. Germline V gives CDR1 SQVTM, CDR2 ANQGSEA. The germline V and J ends were trimmed by 4 bases and 1 base, with 16 bases remaining between them. The CDR3 loop is CSVVGSPSSNTEAFF. The CDR3 DNA reads TGCAGCGTTGTTGGCAGCCCCAGTTCGAACACTGAAGCTTTCTTT.

V gene TRBV4-1 combines with J gene TRBJ2-2; D is possibly TRBD1 (6 bases). V was pared by 4 bases and J by 0 bases, with 9 bases between. Germline values: CDR1 MGHRA, CDR2 YSYEKL. The CDR3 has 15 residues. This CDR3 reads CASSLGQPNTGELFF. As DNA, the CDR3 is TGCGCCAGCAGCCTCGGACAGCCGAACACCGGGGAGCTGTTTTTT.

V is TRBV7-9 and J is TRBJ2-2; possibly TRBD1 for D (6 bases). Trimming removed 5 bases at V and 6 bases at J, with 10 bases between. Germline CDR1 is SEHNR and CDR2 is FQNEAQ (reference sequence). The CDR3 spans 13 residues. Here the CDR3 DNA reads TGTGCCAGCAGCCTACAGGGTTCCGGGGAGCTGTTTTTT. Translated, it gives CASSLQGSGELFF.

The rearrangement uses TRBV6-5 and TRBJ2-7; TRBD1 might be the D (6 bases). The CDR3 is made up of 15 amino acids. The V gene lost 6 bases and the J gene lost 2 bases, with 17 bases spanning the gap. Germline V gene lookup returns CDR1 MNHEY and CDR2 SVGAGI. CDR3 loop: CASRTPGTHPYEQYF. Here the CDR3 DNA reads TGTGCCAGCAGAACCCCCGGGACACATCCCTACGAGCAGTACTTC.

The genes are TRBV18 and TRBJ1-1, with D possibly matching TRBD1 (6 bases). Trimming stripped 3 bases from V and 6 bases from J, with 14 bases between. Per the germline V gene, CDR1 is KGHSH and CDR2 is LQKENI. CDR3 size: 14 residues. The CDR3 sequence is CASSPMDSRSEAFF. The CDR3 DNA reads as TGTGCCAGCTCACCGATGGACAGCAGGTCTGAAGCTTTCTTT.

This clone was recorded a few times. V is TRBV5-6 and J is TRBJ2-5, with D perhaps matching TRBD1 (6 bases). Germline CDR1 and CDR2: SGHDT and YYEEEE. The CDR3 extends over 15 amino acids. Trimming left V 2 bases short and J 4 bases short, with 15 bases between. This chain's CDR3 is CASSLFDRNPETQYF. Here the CDR3 DNA reads TGTGCCAGCAGCTTATTTGACAGGAACCCAGAGACCCAGTACTTC.

The sample holds a few counts of this clone. This chain uses TRBV27 with TRBJ2-7; 11 nucleotides align to TRBD2. J gave up 5 bases and V 6 bases, and 3 bases lay outside the gene matches. The V gene's germline CDR1 is MNHEY and CDR2 SMNVEV (reference sequence). The CDR3 covers 13 residues. CDR3 coding DNA: TGTGCCAGCAGAACTAGCGGGAGCAACGAGCAGTACTTC. Translation gives CASRTSGSNEQYF.

J is TRBJ2-4 and V is TRBV5-1; D may correspond to TRBD1 or TRBD2 (5 bases each). V was cut by 2 bases and J by 4 bases, with 13 bases left in between. Germline V gives CDR1 SGHRS, CDR2 YFSETQ. The CDR3 spans 15 residues. CDR3 sequence reads: CASSFAGQGKNIQYF. The CDR3 DNA follows: TGCGCCAGCAGCTTTGCGGGCCAGGGTAAAAACATTCAGTACTTC. The complete variable domain, with remaining parts taken from reference TRBV5-1 and TRBJ2-4, reads KAGVTQTPRYLIKTRGQQVTLSCSPISGHRSVSWYQQTPGQGLQFLFEYFSETQRNKGNFPGRFSGRQFSNSRSEMNVSTLELGDSALYLCASSFAGQGKNIQYFGAGTRLSVL.

The sample holds a few counts of this clone. V and J are TRBV4-2 and TRBJ2-3; D might be TRBD2 (6 bases). The germline V and J ends were trimmed by 0 bases and 0 bases, with 13 bases remaining between them. The CDR3 has 17 amino acids. Per the germline V gene, CDR1 is LGHNA and CDR2 is YNFKEQ. Written as DNA, the CDR3 is TGTGCCAGCAGCCAAGATCGCGGGACCGGCAGCACAGATACGCAGTATTTT. Its translation is CASSQDRGTGSTDTQYF.